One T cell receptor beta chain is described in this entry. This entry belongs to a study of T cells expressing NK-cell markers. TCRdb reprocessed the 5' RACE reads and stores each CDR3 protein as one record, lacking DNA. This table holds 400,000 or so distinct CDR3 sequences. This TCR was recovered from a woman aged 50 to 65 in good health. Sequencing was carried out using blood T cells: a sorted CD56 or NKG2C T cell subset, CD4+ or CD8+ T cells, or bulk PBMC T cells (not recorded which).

CDR3 region: CASRRTGGRNEQFF. The chain has TRBV19 and TRBJ2-1; TCRdb outputs TRBD2, but without DNA this stays unchecked. CDR3 size: 14 residues. From germline, CDR1 is LNHDA and CDR2 SQIVND (reference sequence).